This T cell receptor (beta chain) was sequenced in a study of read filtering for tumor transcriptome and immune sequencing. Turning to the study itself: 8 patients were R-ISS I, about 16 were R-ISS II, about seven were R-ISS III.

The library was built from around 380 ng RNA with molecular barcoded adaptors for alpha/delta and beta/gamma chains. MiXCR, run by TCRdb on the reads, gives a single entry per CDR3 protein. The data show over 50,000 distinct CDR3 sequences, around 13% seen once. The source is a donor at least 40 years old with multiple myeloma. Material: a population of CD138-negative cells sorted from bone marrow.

The CDR3: CASSSPGTGELFF. The CDR3 DNA sequence: TGTGCCAGCAGTTCTCCGGGAACCGGGGAGCTGTTTTTT. The chain combines TRBV6-2 or TRBV6-3 with TRBJ2-2, with D perhaps matching TRBD2 (5 bases). The CDR3 is 13 residues long. With 4 bases removed from V and 5 bases from J, the gap between germline ends came to 8 bases. CDR1 MNHEY and CDR2 SVGEGT come from the germline V gene.